This T cell receptor (beta chain) was captured in a study of blood T cell repertoires in COVID-19 (dated by TCRdb to the early 2020s). About the study as a whole: Collaborator samples came from the United States, Italy and Spain and covered acute and convalescent phases of COVID-19. The prospective study material was composed of cDNA or gDNA derived from T cells, B-cell-depleted T cells, or PBMCs. Subjects who had been exposed to COVID-19, were actively infected with it, or had recovered from it provided the deeply sampled blood TCRbeta repertoires that made up the dataset. The repertoires were released in a freely available public database meant as a resource for research on the immune response to SARS-CoV-2. The samples were drawn from two sources: the first 160 participants of the ongoing ImmuneRACE study, and 950 to 1,500 subjects contributed by 6 global collaborators. Sample metadata almost always included a de-identified subject ID, COVID-19 status, age in years and sex. HLA class I and class II types, where available, came from metadata supplied by the sample provider rather than from assay-based typing.

The collaborating institutions used their own protocols to collect whole blood in K2EDTA tubes. For TCRbeta analysis, collaborators shipped samples in one of three forms: frozen whole blood, isolated PBMCs, or DNA extracted from either of those sample types. From the cysteine through the phenylalanine, the CDR3 covers 12 amino acids. CDR3 DNA only is kept here, 36 bases in frame from base 1. V is cut by 0 bases and J by 7 bases, and the space between the germline ends is 6 bases. Taken from the germline V gene, the CDR1 and CDR2 loops are MDHEN and SYDVKM. The full study reports these points: The quantity of clinical and demographic metadata differed by source and by participant and was supplied without curation.

As for this clone: This receptor's antigen is unknown. No base qualities exist here, and no much larger clone lies one base off it.

The immunoSEQ Assay, a bias-controlled multiplex PCR, was used to amplify TCRbeta CDR3 regions from genomic DNA. On the authors' methods: Within the assay, amplification of reference gene primers was used to estimate how many nucleated cells each sample contained. To quantify the absolute abundance of each unique TCRbeta CDR3 rearrangement, sequence reads were collapsed and filtered. Productive Simpson clonality was computed per sample as the square root of Simpson's diversity index over productive rearrangements. TCRdb re-hosts the immuneACCESS table, in-frame sequences only. Its copies lack some clones; in the studies checked, an unresolved V gene accounts for under half of them, and the cause for the rest is not known. V and J calls and clone size come straight from that table; D and trimming were deduced from the DNA. The sample profile shows over 200,000 clones; approximately 91% of them were found once. Together, the top ten hold roughly 2.6% of the sample.

The V gene is TRBV28 and the J gene is TRBJ1-2; the D gene identity is not certain. The sample was peripheral blood. The sequence derives from a woman aged 60-70 years with acute or convalescent COVID-19. Here is the DNA: TGTGCCAGCAGTTTATGGGGCAGTGGCTACACCTTC. The resulting protein is CASSLWGSGYTF.